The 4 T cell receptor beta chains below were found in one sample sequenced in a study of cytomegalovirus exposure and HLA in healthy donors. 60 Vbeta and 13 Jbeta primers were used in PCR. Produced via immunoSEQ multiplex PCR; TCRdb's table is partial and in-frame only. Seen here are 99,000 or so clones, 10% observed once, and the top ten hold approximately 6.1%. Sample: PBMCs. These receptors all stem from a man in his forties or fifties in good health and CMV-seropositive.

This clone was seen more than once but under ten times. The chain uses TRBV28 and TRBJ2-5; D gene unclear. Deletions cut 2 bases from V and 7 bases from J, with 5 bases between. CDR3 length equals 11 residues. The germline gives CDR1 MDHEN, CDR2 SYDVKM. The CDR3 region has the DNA TGTGCCAGCAGTTTAGCGAGGACCCAGTACTTC. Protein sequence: CASSLARTQYF.

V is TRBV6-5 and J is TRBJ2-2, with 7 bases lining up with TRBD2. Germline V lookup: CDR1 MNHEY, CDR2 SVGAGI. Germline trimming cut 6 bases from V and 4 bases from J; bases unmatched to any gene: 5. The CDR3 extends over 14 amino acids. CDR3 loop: CASRMTSSTGELFF. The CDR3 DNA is TGTGCCAGCAGGATGACTAGCTCCACCGGGGAGCTGTTTTTT.

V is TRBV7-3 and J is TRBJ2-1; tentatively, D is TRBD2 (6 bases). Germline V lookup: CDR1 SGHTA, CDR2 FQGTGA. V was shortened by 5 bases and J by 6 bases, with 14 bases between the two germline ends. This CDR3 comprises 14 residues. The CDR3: CASSPGLQGNEQFF. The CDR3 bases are TGTGCCAGCAGCCCGGGACTCCAGGGCAATGAGCAGTTCTTC.

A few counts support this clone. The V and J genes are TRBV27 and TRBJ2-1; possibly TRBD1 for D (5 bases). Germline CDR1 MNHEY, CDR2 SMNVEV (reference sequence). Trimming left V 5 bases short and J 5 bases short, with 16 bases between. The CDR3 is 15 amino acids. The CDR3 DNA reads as TGTGCCAGCAGTCCTCGGACAATAGGGCACAATGAGCAGTTCTTC. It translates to CASSPRTIGHNEQFF.